This T cell receptor (beta chain) was observed in a study of regulatory T cells in long-lasting Graves disease. Study-level findings and limits: Public clonotype sharing was higher in persistent than newly diagnosed patients. Favored usage of TRBV28, TRBJ1-2 and TRBJ2-5 was recorded in persistent disease.

Through Arm-PCR of CDR3 regions and iRepertoire HTBI primers, TCR beta libraries were built. TCRdb independently ran MiXCR on the multiplex PCR reads; one entry per CDR3 protein. This sample has 450,000 or so distinct CDR3 sequences, with around 21% found just once. The V gene lost 4 bases and the J gene lost 2 bases, with 9 bases spanning the gap. CDR3 length equals 13 residues. Per germline, CDR1 SGHVS and CDR2 FQNEAQ. This clonotype was observed a handful of times. Its antigen remains unidentified. Described time point: persistent/refractory GD, antithyroid drugs over 5 years with positive TRAb. Construction of the TCR library relied on RNA isolated from PBMCs. Graves' disease diagnoses used American Thyroid Association guidelines.

The rearrangement joins TRBV7-8 to TRBJ2-7; a possible D gene is TRBD1 (6 bases). The clonotype originates from a female donor with Graves disease. This specimen was peripheral blood mononuclear cells (PBMCs), taken when the disease was refractory, from a patient treated with antithyroid drugs. CDR3: CASSYRVAYEQYF. DNA for the CDR3: TGTGCCAGCAGCTACAGGGTAGCCTACGAGCAGTACTTC.